Described below is a single T cell receptor beta chain sequence and its context. The J segment lost 1 base and the V segment lost 3 bases, leaving 4 bases of the junction unmatched. This CDR3 comprises 15 residues. Looked up from germline, CDR1 is MGHRA and CDR2 is YSYEKL. Profiling relied on immunoSEQ multiplex PCR, and the TCRdb table lists in-frame clones only, not all of them. The data contain around 70,000 clones, almost 95% of them singletons. This entry is derived from a study of T cell changes during pregnancy in multiple sclerosis. The origin of this receptor is a female donor with multiple sclerosis, enrolled in a pregnancy study. Here the sequenced sample was peripheral blood, taken before pregnancy. This rearrangement joins TRBV4-1 to TRBJ2-7; 9 positions match TRBD2. CDR3: CASSHTSGSSYEQYF. CDR3 nucleotide sequence: TGCGCCAGCAGCCATACTAGCGGGTCATCCTACGAGCAGTACTTC.